This is a list of T cell receptor beta chains from one sample in a study of molecular identifiers for immune sequencing clone quantification. TCRdb called the PCR reads again in MiXCR, with one record for every CDR3 protein. The sample has 600,000 to 650,000 distinct CDR3 sequences, about 20% seen once. Material: naive CD8+ T cells from blood, with Jurkat cell RNA spiked in. Every receptor here comes from a human donor in good health. Some libraries in this study had Jurkat cell RNA spiked in. CDR3s include the opening cysteine and the closing phenylalanine or tryptophan. Fields, in order: CDR3 length, clone size, J gene, V gene, CDR3 protein. A row's size may be missing; if present it is once, few, many or a size class.

>13|-|TRBJ2-5|TRBV4-3
CASSQEERETQYF
>15|many|TRBJ2-1|TRBV7-9
CASSLLDRGFNEQFF
>16|few|TRBJ2-7|TRBV11-2
CASSLGLGIRSYEQYF
>18|-|TRBJ2-1|TRBV6-2/TRBV6-3
CASSYSQRTEGFYNEQFF
>19|many|TRBJ1-3|TRBV14
CASSQADWYRVHSGNTIYF
>12|-|TRBJ1-6|TRBV7-8
CARKGGEAPLHF
>16|many|TRBJ2-1|TRBV6-5
CASSNGIGGPYNEQFF
>17|few|TRBJ2-5|TRBV7-3
CASSLMYLAGSKETQYF
>15|many|TRBJ2-3|TRBV19
CASRPRLASTDTQYF
>16|few|TRBJ2-5|TRBV4-3
CASSQEVSGGAETQYF
>11|many|TRBJ2-3|TRBV6-6
CAAKGLDTQYF
>16|many|TRBJ2-1|TRBV2
CASSDSLASEPHEQFF
>14|many|TRBJ2-1|TRBV6-2/TRBV6-3
CASSISGSYNEQFF